This T cell receptor beta chain originates from a study of T-cell reconstitution after alpha-beta-depleted transplantation in children. Unique molecular identifiers tagged the TCRbeta library. Using its own MiXCR run on the PCR reads, TCRdb lists one record per CDR3 protein. This table has about 610,000 distinct CDR3 sequences, 10% to 13% appearing once. The CDR3 covers 15 residues. With 5 bases clipped from V and 4 bases from J, the junction kept 10 bases outside the gene matches. The germline V gene has CDR1 SGHTA and CDR2 FQGNSA. This specimen was PBMCs from the stem cell graft donor, taken from the stem cell graft. V is TRBV7-2 and J is TRBJ1-2; the match to TRBD1 covers 7 bases. The receptor's source is a human donor who donated a stem cell graft to a child with acute myeloid leukemia. CDR3 nucleotide sequence: TGTGCCAGCAGCGCTTTAGGGGGCGCGGGCTATGGCTACACCTTC. It encodes CASSALGGAGYGYTF.